This entry describes one TCR beta chain. The germline CDR1 and CDR2 sequences are SGHRS and YFSETQ. The ends were cut back, 5 bases at V and 4 bases at J, with 12 bases in the middle. The CDR3 contains 14 residues. Authors' analysis steps: Estimation of nucleated cell counts was performed using reference gene primer amplification. The data were produced by immunoSEQ multiplex PCR, yet TCRdb's version contains in-frame clones alone and is incomplete. V, J and clone size are those of that table, while D and trimming were read from the DNA. This table holds fewer than 110,000 clones, 70% to 90% found once. These data originate in a study of blood T cell repertoires in COVID-19. About the research overall: The analysed material was cDNA or gDNA that came from T cells, B-cell-depleted T cells, or PBMCs.

What was sequenced was peripheral blood. V and J are TRBV5-1 and TRBJ2-2; TRBD1 is a possible D gene (5 bases). This TCR derives from a woman aged 55-75 years with acute or convalescent COVID-19. CDR3 coding DNA: TGCGCCAGCAGAGGACAACCGGTCACCGGGGAGCTGTTTTTT. Its translation is CASRGQPVTGELFF.